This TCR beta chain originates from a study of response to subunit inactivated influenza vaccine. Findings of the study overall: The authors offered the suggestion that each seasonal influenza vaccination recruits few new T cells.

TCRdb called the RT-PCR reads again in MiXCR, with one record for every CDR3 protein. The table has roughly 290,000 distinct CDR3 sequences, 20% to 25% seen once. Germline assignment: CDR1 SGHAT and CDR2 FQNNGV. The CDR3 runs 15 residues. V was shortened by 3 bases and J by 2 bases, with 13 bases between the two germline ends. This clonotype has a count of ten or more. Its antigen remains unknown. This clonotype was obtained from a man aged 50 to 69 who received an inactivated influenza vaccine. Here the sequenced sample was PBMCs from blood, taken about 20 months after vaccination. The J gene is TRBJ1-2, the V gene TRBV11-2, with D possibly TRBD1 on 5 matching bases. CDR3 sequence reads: CASSLSFRGNYGYTF. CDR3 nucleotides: TGTGCCAGCAGCTTGTCGTTTCGGGGGAACTATGGCTACACCTTC.